The next 4 T cell receptor beta chains were all read from a single sample in a study of long-term antiretroviral therapy in people with HIV. Researchers ran immunoSEQ v3.0 at survey level. Data came from immunoSEQ multiplex PCR; TCRdb stores just in-frame clones and leaves some out. The table includes roughly 20,000 clones, approximately 90% detected once. Sample: unsorted PBMCs, taken 1.8 years before starting antiretroviral therapy. These receptors all come from a woman aged 25 to 39 with HIV.

The J gene is TRBJ2-5, the V gene TRBV10-3; D is perhaps TRBD1 (5 bases). V was pared by 6 bases and J by 2 bases, with 19 bases between. Germline-derived CDR1 and CDR2 are ENHRY and SYGVKD. This CDR3 spans 16 amino acids. The CDR3 DNA reads TGTGCCATCAGCGATCCTCGGTTGGCAGGGCAAGAGACCCAGTACTTC. Amino acid sequence: CAISDPRLAGQETQYF.

This rearrangement joins TRBV5-1 to TRBJ1-1; TRBD1 might be the D (5 bases). The germline CDR1 and CDR2 sequences are SGHRS and YFSETQ. The germline V and J ends were trimmed by 1 base and 10 bases, with 14 bases remaining between them. This CDR3 has 13 amino acids. The chain's CDR3 is CASSLRGQSAAFF. CDR3 in DNA: TGCGCCAGCAGCTTGAGGGGCCAAAGCGCAGCTTTCTTT.

This sequence joins TRBV2 and TRBJ1-2; 7 bases are shared with TRBD1. Trimming cost V 0 bases and J 8 bases; bases outside gene matches: 9. The CDR3 has 15 residues. Germline CDR1 and CDR2: SNHLY and FYNNEI. CDR3 in amino acids: CASSEAFRGEKGYTF. CDR3 bases: TGTGCCAGCAGTGAAGCGTTCAGGGGGGAAAAGGGCTACACCTTC.

This clone was seen only once. V gene TRBV18 combines with J gene TRBJ2-5; 7 bases match TRBD1. With V trimmed by 3 bases and J by 4 bases, 2 bases remained unmatched. Germline V gene lookup returns CDR1 KGHSH and CDR2 LQKENI. The CDR3 length is 13 residues. In nucleotides, the CDR3 is TGTGCCAGCTCACCTAGACAGGGAGAGACCCAGTACTTC. This gives the protein CASSPRQGETQYF.